One sample yielded the 4 T cell receptor beta chains listed below, sequenced in a study of shared clonotypes between healthy human individuals. Only CD45RO-negative cells positively selected for CCR7 counted as naive CD8 cells, so terminally differentiated effector memory CD45RA+ cells were excluded. The method was immunoSEQ multiplex PCR; TCRdb's version includes in-frame clones alone and lacks a portion of them. The table records about 2.1 million clones, about 94% of them present only once. The sequencing sample was made of naive CD8+ T cells from PBMCs. The receptors derive from a man aged 18 to 35 in good health. Some clones in this sample may be carry-over from other donors' samples.

V and J are TRBV28 and TRBJ2-5; D is unresolved. Matching the DNA end better, TRBJ2-7 makes the J call doubtful. This CDR3 region has 11 residues. CDR1 is MDHEN and CDR2 is SYDVKM in the germline V gene. The CDR3 region is CASSALYEQYF. The DNA of the CDR3 is TGTGCCAGCAGTGCCCTCTACGAGCAGTACTTC.

The genes are TRBV21-1 and TRBJ2-2; TRBD2, the D gene given by the table, was not confirmed from the DNA. TRBV21-1 represents a pseudogene. The CDR3 is 16 amino acids. CDR3 protein: CASSKPNTTGTGELFF. The CDR3, as DNA: TGTGCCAGCAGCAAACCCAATACGACGGGGACCGGGGAGCTGTTTTTT.

V usage is TRBV10-3 and J usage is TRBJ2-5; maybe TRBD1 (6 bases). The better agreement between TRBJ2-7 and the DNA end casts doubt on the J call. The CDR3 contains 14 residues. The germline V gene has CDR1 ENHRY and CDR2 SYGVKD. In DNA, the CDR3 is TGTGCCATCAGTGAGACAGCCAGGGGTTACGAGCAGTACTTC. Translating it yields CAISETARGYEQYF.

This chain uses TRBV9 with TRBJ1-2; D might be TRBD1 (5 bases). CDR3 size: 15 residues. V lost 0 bases, J lost 1 base, and 10 bases lay in between. Germline V gives CDR1 SGDLS, CDR2 YYNGEE. The CDR3 is CASSVAQDYNYGYTF. CDR3 nucleotide sequence: TGTGCCAGCAGCGTAGCACAGGATTATAACTATGGCTACACCTTC.